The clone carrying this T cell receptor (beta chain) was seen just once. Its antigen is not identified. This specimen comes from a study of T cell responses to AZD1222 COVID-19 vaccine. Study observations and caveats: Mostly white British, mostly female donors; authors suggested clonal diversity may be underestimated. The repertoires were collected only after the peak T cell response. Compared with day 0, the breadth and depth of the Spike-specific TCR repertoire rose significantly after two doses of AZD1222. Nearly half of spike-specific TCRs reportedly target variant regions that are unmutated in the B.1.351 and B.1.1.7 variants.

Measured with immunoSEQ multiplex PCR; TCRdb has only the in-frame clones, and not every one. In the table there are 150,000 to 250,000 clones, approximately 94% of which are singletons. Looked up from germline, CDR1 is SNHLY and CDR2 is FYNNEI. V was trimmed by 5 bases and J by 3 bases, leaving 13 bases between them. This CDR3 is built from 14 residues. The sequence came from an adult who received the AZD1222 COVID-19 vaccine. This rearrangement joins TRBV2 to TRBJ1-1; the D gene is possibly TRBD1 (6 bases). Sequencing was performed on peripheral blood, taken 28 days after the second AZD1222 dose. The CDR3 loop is CASSTQGMHTEAFF. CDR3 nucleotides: TGTGCCAGCAGTACCCAGGGGATGCACACTGAAGCTTTCTTT.